This passage covers 20 T cell receptor beta chains from one sample sequenced in a study of identical twins. Using its own MiXCR run on the 5' RACE reads, TCRdb lists one record per CDR3 protein. The sample contains 200,000 to 250,000 distinct CDR3 sequences, approximately 7% of which appear only once. This same sample was also taken into another study, of yellow fever vaccine responses in identical twins.

Sequencing was carried out using memory (CD45RO+) T cells sorted from blood. All receptors come from a woman aged 18-30 years in good health.

Note on this clonotype: Sequence at one end of the junction differs from germline and may be a read error. The chain employs TRBV2 and TRBJ1-1; D is unclear. The CDR3 totals 11 residues. The V gene's germline CDR1 is SNHLY and CDR2 FYNNEI. CDR3 residues: CASILLDDAIF. CDR3 coding DNA: TGTGCCAGCATTCTCCTTGATGACGCCATATTT.

The gene calls are TRBV20-1 and TRBJ2-3; D may be TRBD1 (5 bases). Germline V lookup: CDR1 DFQATT, CDR2 SNEGSKA (reference sequence). The CDR3 contains 14 residues. With 4 bases removed from V and 2 bases from J, the gap between germline ends came to 13 bases. The CDR3 DNA is TGCAGTGCTACGCTAGGACAACACACAGATACGCAGTATTTT. Protein sequence: CSATLGQHTDTQYF.

This clonotype was picked up a small number of times. The chain links TRBV4-2 to TRBJ2-5, with 8 bases fitting TRBD2. The germline CDR1 and CDR2 sequences are LGHNA and YNFKEQ. Trimming took 0 bases from V and 4 from J; bases not matched to a gene: 7. This CDR3 region has 16 residues. Here the CDR3 reads CASSQDYGGARETQYF. The CDR3 DNA reads TGTGCCAGCAGCCAAGATTACGGGGGGGCCAGAGAGACCCAGTACTTC.

This clonotype has a count of ten or more. The rearrangement uses TRBV5-1 and TRBJ1-2, with a tentative D call TRBD1 (6 bases). CDR1 is SGHRS and CDR2 is YFSETQ in the germline V gene. This CDR3 has 16 residues. The ends were cut back, 2 bases at V and 5 bases at J, with 19 bases in the middle. The CDR3, as DNA: TGCGCCAGCAGCTTTTTTACCGGGACACCCGGATATGGCTACACCTTC. It yields the protein CASSFFTGTPGYGYTF. Full variable domain (missing parts from reference TRBV5-1 and TRBJ1-2): KAGVTQTPRYLIKTRGQQVTLSCSPISGHRSVSWYQQTPGQGLQFLFEYFSETQRNKGNFPGRFSGRQFSNSRSEMNVSTLELGDSALYLCASSFFTGTPGYGYTFGSGTRLTVV.

The chain joins TRBV5-6 to TRBJ1-2; D might be TRBD1 (5 bases). V lost 1 base and J 9 bases, leaving 13 bases between the germline ends. CDR3 length: 13 amino acids. Germline lookup yields CDR1 SGHDT and CDR2 YYEEEE. The CDR3 is CASSLRDSWSYTF. CDR3 sequence (DNA): TGTGCCAGCAGCTTGCGCGACAGCTGGAGCTACACCTTC.

In this sample, this clonotype turned up many times. The chain links TRBV20-1 to TRBJ2-1; 10 bases fit TRBD2. The germline CDR1 and CDR2 sequences are DFQATT and SNEGSKA (reference sequence). CDR3 length: 18 residues. V gave up 0 bases and J gave up 4 bases; unmatched junction bases: 12. The DNA of the CDR3 is TGCAGTGCTAGAGATCGGGCTAGCGGGGGCGTATTTTACAATGAGCAGTTCTTC. Protein: CSARDRASGGVFYNEQFF.

This clonotype was recorded many times. This chain links TRBV5-1 with TRBJ2-5; D perhaps matches TRBD2 (6 bases). Deletions cut 0 bases from V and 7 bases from J, with 13 bases between. The CDR3 extends over 14 amino acids. Germline V gene lookup returns CDR1 SGHRS and CDR2 YFSETQ. DNA for the CDR3: TGCGCCAGCAGCTTGGATAGCGGCCGTGGGACCCAGTACTTC. Its protein product is CASSLDSGRGTQYF.

Ten or more counts support this clonotype. The chain is built from TRBV5-6 and TRBJ2-5, with 10 nucleotides matching TRBD1. The germline V gene encodes CDR1 SGHDT and CDR2 YYEEEE. Trimming at V came to 6 bases and at J to 4 bases, leaving 12 bases not matched to a gene. This CDR3 contains 16 residues. CDR3 in DNA: TGTGCCAGCACCTCGGGACAGGGGTATAAGGGAGAGACCCAGTACTTC. Translating it yields CASTSGQGYKGETQYF. The complete variable domain, with remaining parts taken from reference TRBV5-6 and TRBJ2-5, reads DAGVTQSPTHLIKTRGQQVTLRCSPKSGHDTVSWYQQALGQGPQFIFQYYEEEERQRGNFPDRFSGHQFPNYSSELNVNALLLGDSALYLCASTSGQGYKGETQYFGPGTRLLVL.

The CDR3 protein is CSARGGLRTSGRGDTQYF. CDR3 in DNA: TGCAGTGCTAGGGGGGGTCTTAGGACTAGCGGGAGAGGAGATACGCAGTATTTT. The chain links TRBV20-1 to TRBJ2-3; 13 nucleotides line up with TRBD2. The germline V gene has CDR1 DFQATT and CDR2 SNEGSKA (reference sequence). The CDR3 sequence is 18 residues long. After removal of 3 bases from V and 5 bases from J, the junction contained 14 bases not matched to a gene.

This clonotype was seen more than once but under ten times. This chain links TRBV20-1 with TRBJ2-7; possibly TRBD1 for D (7 bases). Germline assignment: CDR1 DFQATT and CDR2 SNEGSKA (reference sequence). This CDR3 has 17 residues. V lost 4 bases and J lost 0, with 22 bases in between. DNA for the CDR3: TGCAGTGCTACCAACCTACCCGCGGGACAGAACTCCTACGAGCAGTACGTC. Translation: CSATNLPAGQNSYEQYV.

The chain joins TRBV20-1 to TRBJ2-7, with 8 bases that match TRBD1. Germline loops: CDR1 DFQATT, CDR2 SNEGSKA (reference sequence). The J segment lost 6 bases and the V segment lost 1 base, leaving 5 bases of the junction unmatched. This CDR3 has 13 amino acids. The CDR3 here is CSARGRGLAEQYV. The CDR3 DNA reads TGCAGTGCTAGAGGCAGGGGGCTGGCCGAGCAGTACGTC.

This clonotype was seen only a few times. The chain carries TRBV12-3 or TRBV12-4 and TRBJ2-3, with D perhaps matching TRBD2 (6 bases). V lost 10 bases to trimming and J lost 4 bases, with 18 bases between them. The CDR3 contains 14 residues. The CDR3 reads CATSKRSGADTQYF. For the CDR3, the DNA is TGTGCCACCTCTAAGCGGTCGGGGGCAGATACGCAGTATTTT.

The chain links TRBV5-5 to TRBJ2-7, with D possibly being TRBD2 (6 bases). V was cut by 0 bases and J by 3 bases, with 13 bases left in between. The CDR3 is made up of 15 amino acids. The germline gives CDR1 SGHKS, CDR2 YYEKEE (reference sequence). CDR3 coding DNA: TGTGCCAGCAGCTTGGGGGCCCGGAGGGACTACGAGCAGTACGTC. This encodes CASSLGARRDYEQYV.

This clonotype was seen ten or more times. The V and J genes are TRBV24-1 and TRBJ2-1; a weak D match, TRBD2 (5 bases). V lost 4 bases, J lost 6 bases, and 24 bases lay in between. CDR3 length equals 18 residues. Germline loops: CDR1 KGHDR, CDR2 SFDVKD. CDR3 residues: CATSDPASHQRAANEQFF. Written as DNA, the CDR3 is TGTGCCACCAGTGACCCTGCTAGCCATCAAAGGGCAGCCAATGAGCAGTTCTTC.

This clonotype appeared many times. This chain joins TRBV12-3 or TRBV12-4 and TRBJ2-7; 9 bases align to TRBD1. CDR3 size: 15 residues. The ends lost 2 bases at V and 4 bases at J; junction bases unmatched: 6. For the CDR3, the DNA is TGTGCCAGCAGTTTACTCGGGACAGGGACGTACGAGCAGTACTTC. Translation: CASSLLGTGTYEQYF.

This clonotype was recorded many times. This chain uses TRBV20-1 with TRBJ2-2, with 10 bases matching TRBD2. The ends lost 3 bases at V and 4 bases at J; junction bases unmatched: 5. This CDR3 spans 15 amino acids. Germline values: CDR1 DFQATT, CDR2 SNEGSKA (reference sequence). CDR3 in DNA: TGCAGTGCTAGTGGAGCGGGAGGGCCCACCGGGGAGCTGTTTTTT. This codes for CSASGAGGPTGELFF.

The chain recombines TRBV24-1 with TRBJ2-3; no clear D gene. V dropped 2 bases and J dropped 1 base, with 9 bases sitting between them. Germline values: CDR1 KGHDR, CDR2 SFDVKD. The CDR3 is 15 amino acids. This CDR3 reads CATSDSYSRTDTQYF. CDR3 nucleotide sequence: TGTGCCACCAGTGATTCGTACTCGCGCACAGATACGCAGTATTTT.

In this sample, this clonotype turned up a few times. This chain uses TRBV11-2 with TRBJ2-7; 8 bases are a match to TRBD1. Trimming took 6 bases from V and 2 from J; bases not matched to a gene: 6. This CDR3 is built from 14 residues. Germline CDR1 reads SGHAT; CDR2 reads FQNNGV. CDR3 sequence reads: CASRRGTGAYEQYV. The CDR3 DNA follows: TGTGCCAGCAGACGAGGGACAGGCGCCTACGAGCAGTACGTC.

J is TRBJ2-5 and V is TRBV20-1, with D perhaps TRBD1 (5 bases). The germline V gene encodes CDR1 DFQATT and CDR2 SNEGSKA (reference sequence). The CDR3 has 13 amino acids. The CDR3 spells CSALGQGRETQYF. The CDR3 DNA sequence: TGCAGCGCACTCGGGCAGGGCAGAGAGACCCAGTACTTC.

The chain is built from TRBV5-1 and TRBJ2-5, with 8 bases fitting TRBD1. Germline values: CDR1 SGHRS, CDR2 YFSETQ. V dropped 3 bases and J dropped 1; count of bases not matched to a gene: 14. CDR3 size: 18 residues. In nucleotides, the CDR3 is TGCGCCAGCAGCTGGGGAATCGGGACAGGAGGACCCCAAGAGACCCAGTACTTC. Protein sequence: CASSWGIGTGGPQETQYF.